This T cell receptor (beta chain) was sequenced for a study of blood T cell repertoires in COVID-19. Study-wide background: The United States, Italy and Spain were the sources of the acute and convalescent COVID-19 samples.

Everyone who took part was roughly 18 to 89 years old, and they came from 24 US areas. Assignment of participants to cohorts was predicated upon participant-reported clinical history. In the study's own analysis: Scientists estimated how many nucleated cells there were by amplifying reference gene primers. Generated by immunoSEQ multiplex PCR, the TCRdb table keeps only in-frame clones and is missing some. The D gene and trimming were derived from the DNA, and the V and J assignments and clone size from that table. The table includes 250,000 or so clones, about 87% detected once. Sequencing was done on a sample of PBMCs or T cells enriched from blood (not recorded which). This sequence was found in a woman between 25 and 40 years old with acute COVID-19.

Here the CDR3 DNA reads TGCGCCAGCGCAGAGGGAGGGAAGGACACCGGGGAGCTGTTTTTT. It translates to CASAEGGKDTGELFF. The chain has TRBV10-2 and TRBJ2-2, with 7 bases lining up with TRBD2. With V trimmed by 8 bases and J by 3 bases, 9 bases remained unmatched. The V gene's germline CDR1 is WSHSY and CDR2 SAAADI. CDR3 length: 15 residues.